One T cell receptor beta chain is described in this entry. From the RACE reads, TCRdb called clonotypes with MiXCR, one entry per CDR3 protein. The repertoire includes under 130,000 distinct CDR3 sequences, about 34% of them detected once, and roughly 2.7% sits in the top ten. The data stem from a study of human T cells and chemical hapten exposure. Time point here: patch test 3, about 24 weeks after DPC sensitization. Treatment here: therapeutic diphenylcyclopropenone sensitization with weekly scalp DPC. Patches went on only after blood had been drawn each time. In germline, CDR1 is MNHEY, CDR2 SVGAGI. This CDR3 contains 16 residues. J gave up 3 bases and V 6 bases, and 5 bases lay outside the gene matches.

V usage is TRBV6-5 and J usage is TRBJ2-1, with 13 bases identical to TRBD2. Sequences were derived from whole blood, sampled in connection with sensitization to the hapten diphenylcyclopropenone (DPC). This receptor was identified in a man aged 35 to 55 with alopecia areata. Some clones in this sample may be carry-over from other donors' samples. CDR3 amino acids: CASRWTSGRNYNEQFF. Here the CDR3 DNA reads TGTGCCAGCAGATGGACTAGCGGGAGAAACTACAATGAGCAGTTCTTC.